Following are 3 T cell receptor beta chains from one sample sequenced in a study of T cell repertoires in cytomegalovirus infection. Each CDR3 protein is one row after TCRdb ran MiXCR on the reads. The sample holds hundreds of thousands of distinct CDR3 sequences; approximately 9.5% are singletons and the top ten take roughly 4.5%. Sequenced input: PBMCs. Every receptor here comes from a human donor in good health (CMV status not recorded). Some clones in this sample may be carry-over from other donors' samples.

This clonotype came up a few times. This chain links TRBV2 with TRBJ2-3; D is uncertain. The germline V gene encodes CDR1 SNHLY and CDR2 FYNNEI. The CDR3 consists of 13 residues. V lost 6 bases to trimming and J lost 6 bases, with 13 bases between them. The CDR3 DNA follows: TGTGCCAGCAGGGCCCGACCCGCCGATACGCAGTATTTT. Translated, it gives CASRARPADTQYF.

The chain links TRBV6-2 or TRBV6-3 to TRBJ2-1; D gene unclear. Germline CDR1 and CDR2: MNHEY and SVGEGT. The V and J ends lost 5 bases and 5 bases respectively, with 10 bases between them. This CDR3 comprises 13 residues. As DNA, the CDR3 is TGTGCCAGCAGTCCCGACAAGAACAATGAGCAGTTCTTC. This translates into CASSPDKNNEQFF.

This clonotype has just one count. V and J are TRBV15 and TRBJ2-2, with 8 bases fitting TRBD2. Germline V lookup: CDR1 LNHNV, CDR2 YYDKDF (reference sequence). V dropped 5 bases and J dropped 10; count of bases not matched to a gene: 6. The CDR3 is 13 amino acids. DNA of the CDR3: TGTGCCACCAGCCGTAGGACTAGCTCGGAGCTGTTTTTT. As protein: CATSRRTSSELFF.